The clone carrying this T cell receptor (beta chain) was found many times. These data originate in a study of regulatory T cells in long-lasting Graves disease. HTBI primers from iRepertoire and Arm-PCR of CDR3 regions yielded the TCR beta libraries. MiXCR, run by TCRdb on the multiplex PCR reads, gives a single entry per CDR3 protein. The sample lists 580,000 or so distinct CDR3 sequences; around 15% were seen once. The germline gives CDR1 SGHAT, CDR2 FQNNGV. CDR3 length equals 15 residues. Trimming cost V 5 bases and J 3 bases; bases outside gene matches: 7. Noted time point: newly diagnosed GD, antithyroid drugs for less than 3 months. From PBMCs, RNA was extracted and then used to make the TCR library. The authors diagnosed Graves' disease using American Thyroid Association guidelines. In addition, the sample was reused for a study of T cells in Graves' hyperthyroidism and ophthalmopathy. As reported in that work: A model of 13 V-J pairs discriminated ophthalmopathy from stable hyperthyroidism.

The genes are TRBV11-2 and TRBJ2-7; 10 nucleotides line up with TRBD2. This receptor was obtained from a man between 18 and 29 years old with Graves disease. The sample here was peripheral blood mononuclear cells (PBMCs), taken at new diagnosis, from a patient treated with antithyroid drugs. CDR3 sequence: CASSQLSGRGYEQYF. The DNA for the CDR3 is TGTGCCAGCAGCCAACTGAGCGGGAGGGGCTACGAGCAGTACTTC.